Following are 8 T cell receptor beta chains from one sample sequenced in a study of blood T cell repertoires in COVID-19. Profiled with immunoSEQ multiplex PCR; TCRdb holds only in-frame clones, not every one. This table holds fewer than 400,000 clones, approximately 89% found once. Sequenced material: PBMCs or T cells enriched from blood (not recorded which). The origin of the receptors is a man aged 30-40 years who had recovered from COVID-19.

The chain is built from TRBV15 and TRBJ2-7, with 7 positions matching TRBD1. Trimming took 4 bases from V and 2 from J; bases not matched to a gene: 2. The CDR3 runs to 13 residues. From germline, CDR1 is LNHNV and CDR2 YYDKDF (reference sequence). CDR3 amino acids: CATSNQGAYEQYF. In DNA form, the CDR3 reads TGTGCCACCAGCAATCAGGGGGCCTACGAGCAGTACTTC.

This clone occurred once. The chain combines TRBV10-3 with TRBJ1-2; 9 bases map to TRBD1. This CDR3 is built from 15 residues. Germline V lookup: CDR1 ENHRY, CDR2 SYGVKD. With V trimmed by 2 bases and J by 3 bases, 4 bases remained unmatched. CDR3 coding DNA: TGTGCCATCAGTGAGGGGACAGGGACACACTATGGCTACACCTTC. It is translated as CAISEGTGTHYGYTF.

The chain recombines TRBV6-1 with TRBJ1-4, with a tentative D call TRBD1 (5 bases). The germline gives CDR1 MNHNS, CDR2 SASEGT. Trimming cost V 3 bases and J 8 bases, with 16 bases left between them. The length of the CDR3 is 15 residues. DNA for the CDR3: TGTGCCAGCAGTGACAGACAGACTCTACGGGAAAAACTGTTTTTT. Encoded protein: CASSDRQTLREKLFF.

The chain uses TRBV2 and TRBJ1-1; 9 nucleotides line up with TRBD1. This CDR3 is 14 amino acids long. Germline V gives CDR1 SNHLY, CDR2 FYNNEI. V lost 6 bases to trimming and J lost 3 bases; unmatched junction nucleotides: 5. The CDR3 bases are TGTGCCAGCAGACAGGGGGCAGAGGACACTGAAGCTTTCTTT. Protein product: CASRQGAEDTEAFF.

The chain has TRBV2 and TRBJ1-1; 7 bases fit TRBD1. In germline, CDR1 is SNHLY, CDR2 FYNNEI. The CDR3 covers 13 residues. The V segment lost 5 bases and the J segment 8 bases; nucleotides outside the gene matches: 8. CDR3 protein: CASSPHRGSEAFF. The CDR3 nucleotides are TGTGCCAGCAGTCCCCACAGGGGCTCAGAAGCTTTCTTT.

The rearrangement uses TRBV7-9 and TRBJ2-3, with a possible D match to TRBD2 (6 bases). The V and J ends lost 1 base and 3 bases respectively, with 17 bases between them. This CDR3 is 17 amino acids long. The germline CDR1 and CDR2 sequences are SEHNR and FQNEAQ (reference sequence). The CDR3 region is CASSLVGRRGRTDTQYF. CDR3 nucleotide sequence: TGTGCCAGCAGCTTAGTAGGTCGGCGGGGTCGAACAGATACGCAGTATTTT.

This clone was seen a handful of times. The chain is built from TRBV19 and TRBJ2-2; TRBD1 matches 8 bases. The CDR3 runs 15 residues. The V and J ends lost 5 bases and 4 bases, in that order; junction bases with no gene match: 6. CDR1 and CDR2 (germline): LNHDA, SQIVND (reference sequence). For the CDR3, the DNA is TGTGCCAGTAGTGACAGGGGAGCCAGCACCGGGGAGCTGTTTTTT. This encodes CASSDRGASTGELFF.

V usage is TRBV29-1 and J usage is TRBJ2-7, with a possible D match to TRBD2 (6 bases). Trimming pared 4 bases from V and 2 bases from J, leaving 15 bases between. Germline loops: CDR1 SQVTM, CDR2 ANQGSEA. CDR3 size: 14 residues. This chain's CDR3 is CSVGRGILPYEQYF. In DNA, the CDR3 is TGCAGCGTTGGTCGCGGGATCCTTCCCTACGAGCAGTACTTC.